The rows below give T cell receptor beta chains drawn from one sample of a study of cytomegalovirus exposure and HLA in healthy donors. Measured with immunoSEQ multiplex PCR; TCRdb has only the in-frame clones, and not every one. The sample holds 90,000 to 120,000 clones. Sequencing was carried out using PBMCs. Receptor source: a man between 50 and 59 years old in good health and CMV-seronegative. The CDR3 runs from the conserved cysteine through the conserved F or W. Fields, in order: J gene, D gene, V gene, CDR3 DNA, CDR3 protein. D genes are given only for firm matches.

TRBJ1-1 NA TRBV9 TGTGCCAGCAGCGTAGGGCAGGGCAAAACTGAAGCTTTCTTT CASSVGQGKTEAFF
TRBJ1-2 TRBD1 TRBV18 TGTGCCAGCTCACCGAGGGACAGGGAAGTGTATGGCTACACCTTC CASSPRDREVYGYTF
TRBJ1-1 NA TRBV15 TGTGCCACCAGCAGAGATTTCCCAGGGAACACTGAAGCTTTCTTT CATSRDFPGNTEAFF
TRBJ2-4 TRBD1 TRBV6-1 TGTGCCAGCAGTGTGAGGGACAGAAGCTTAGCCAAAAACATTCAGTACTTC CASSVRDRSLAKNIQYF
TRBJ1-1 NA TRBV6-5 TGTGCCAGCCGCCTCTTAGGGGATGGGGAAGCTTTCTTT CASRLLGDGEAFF
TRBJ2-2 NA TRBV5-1 TGCGCCAGCAGCCTGGTGGAGCAAGGCACCGGGGAGCTGTTTTTT CASSLVEQGTGELFF
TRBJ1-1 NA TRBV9 TGTGCCAGCAGCTCAATCGGCCCGCAGGGGATCGAAGCTTTCTTT CASSSIGPQGIEAFF
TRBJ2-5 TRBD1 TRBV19 TGTGCCACCGGACAGGGATCTGGAGAGACCCAGTACTTC CATGQGSGETQYF
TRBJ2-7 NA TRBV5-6 TGTGCCAGCAGCTCCGTATATGCCCTCGGGACATTCTCCTACGAGCAGTACTTC CASSSVYALGTFSYEQYF
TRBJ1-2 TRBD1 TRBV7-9 TGTGCCAGCAGCTTAGTAGGGACAGGGTTTGCAGGCTACACCTTC CASSLVGTGFAGYTF
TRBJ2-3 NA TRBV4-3 TGCGCCAGCAGCCAGCAACCAGGGCCAGATACGCAGTATTTT CASSQQPGPDTQYF
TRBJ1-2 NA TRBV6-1 TGTGCCAGCGAATCCCTCGACAGGCGAGGCTATGGCTACACCTTC CASESLDRRGYGYTF
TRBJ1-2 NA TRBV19 TGTGCCAGTAGTATAGAGGCCAGGGGACCTAACTATGGCTACACCTTC CASSIEARGPNYGYTF
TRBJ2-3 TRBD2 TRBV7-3 TGTGCCAGCAGCTTGACTAGCGGGGCAGATACGCAGTATTTT CASSLTSGADTQYF
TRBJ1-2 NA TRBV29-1 TGCAGCGCCCGACTCTCGTCCGACTATGGCTACACCTTC CSARLSSDYGYTF
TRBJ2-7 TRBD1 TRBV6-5 TGTGCCAGCAGTACGAGTGGGACAGCGTCCTACGAGCAGTACTTC CASSTSGTASYEQYF
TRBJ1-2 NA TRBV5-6 TGTGCCAGCAGCTTGGACAGGGTAGAGCGCGGCTACACCTTC CASSLDRVERGYTF
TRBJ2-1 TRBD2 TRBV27 TGTGCCAGCAGCCGAGGACTAGCGGTCTACAATGAGCAGTTCTTC CASSRGLAVYNEQFF
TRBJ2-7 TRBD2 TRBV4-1 TGCGCCAGCAGCCAAAGTACTAGCGACTCCTACGAGCAGTACTTC CASSQSTSDSYEQYF
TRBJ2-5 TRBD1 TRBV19 TGTGCCAGTATTGGGACAGCACAAGAGACCCAGTACTTC CASIGTAQETQYF
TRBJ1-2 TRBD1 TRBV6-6 TGTGCCAGCAGTTACGAGGGGGCCCCCTATGGCTACACCTTC CASSYEGAPYGYTF
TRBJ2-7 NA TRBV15 TGTGCCACCAGCAGAGATGGAGGGGACGAGCAGTACTTC CATSRDGGDEQYF
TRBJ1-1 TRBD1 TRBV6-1 TGTGCCAGCAGTGTGCGGGACAGGGGTGAAGCTTTCTTT CASSVRDRGEAFF
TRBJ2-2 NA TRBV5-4 TGTGCCAGCAGCTTTGGACAGAGAACCGGGGAGCTGTTTTTT CASSFGQRTGELFF
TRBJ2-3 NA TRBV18 TGTGCCAGCTCAAGTGGGCTGAGCACAGATACGCAGTATTTT CASSSGLSTDTQYF
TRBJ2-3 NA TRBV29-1 TGCAGCGTTCATCTTAACCTTGACTCTCGAGATACGCAGTATTTT CSVHLNLDSRDTQYF
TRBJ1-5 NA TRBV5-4 TGTGCCAGCAGGGGAGTCAGCAATCAGCCCCAGCATTTT CASRGVSNQPQHF
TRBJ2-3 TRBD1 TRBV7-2 TGTGCCAGCAGCTTAGGGGGACAGGGGCGGGCGGATACGCAGTATTTT CASSLGGQGRADTQYF
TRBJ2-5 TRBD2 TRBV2 TGTGCCAGCTCTAGGACTAGCGGGGGTCAAGGGACCCAGTACTTC CASSRTSGGQGTQYF
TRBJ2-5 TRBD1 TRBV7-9 TGTGCCAGCAGCTATTCGGACAGGGCGGAGACCCAGTACTTC CASSYSDRAETQYF
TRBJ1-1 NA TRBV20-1 TGCAGTGCCCGTGGCTCGGGGGAAGCTTTCTTT CSARGSGEAFF
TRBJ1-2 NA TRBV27 TGTGCCAGCAGTTCCCTCACCCTCGGGGGCTACACCTTC CASSSLTLGGYTF
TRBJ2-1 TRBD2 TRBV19 TGTGCCAGTAGTAGGATTTCCGGGACTAGCGGGGATGAGCAGTTCTTC CASSRISGTSGDEQFF
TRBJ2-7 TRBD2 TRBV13 TGTGCCAGCAGCCAATTAGCGGGGACCTACGAGCAGTACTTC CASSQLAGTYEQYF
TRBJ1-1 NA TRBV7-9 TGTGCCAGCAGCTTATCGGGAAACACTGAAGCTTTCTTT CASSLSGNTEAFF
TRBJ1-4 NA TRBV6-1 TGTGCCAGCAGTGAAATCTCTAATGAAAAACTGTTTTTT CASSEISNEKLFF
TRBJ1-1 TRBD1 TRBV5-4 TGTGCCAGCAGCTTGCGCGACAGGGGTGGCACTGAAGCTTTCTTT CASSLRDRGGTEAFF
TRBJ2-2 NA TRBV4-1 TGCGCCAGCAGCCAAGATTGGGCAGGGGTCACCGGGGAGCTGTTTTTT CASSQDWAGVTGELFF
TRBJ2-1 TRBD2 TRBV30 TGTGCCTGGAGTATAGGACTAGCGGACAATGAGCAGTTCTTC CAWSIGLADNEQFF
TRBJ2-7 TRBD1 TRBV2 TGTGCCAGCAGTGGAGGACAGGGGCGAGCCTACGAGCAGTACTTC CASSGGQGRAYEQYF
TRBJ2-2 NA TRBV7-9 TGTGCCAGCAGCTTCCCAGGGGTGAACACCGGGGAGCTGTTTTTT CASSFPGVNTGELFF
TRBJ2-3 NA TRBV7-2 TGTGCCAGCAGCTCCTTACTTCCCACAGATACGCAGTATTTT CASSSLLPTDTQYF
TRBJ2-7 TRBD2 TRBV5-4 TGTGCCAGCAGCTTGGGTGGGACTAGCGGGAGGGCCGGGACCTACGAGCAGTACTTC CASSLGGTSGRAGTYEQYF
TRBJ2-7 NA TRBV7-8 TGTGCCAGCAGCTTAGATGACAGTGTGAACTACGAGCAGTACTTC CASSLDDSVNYEQYF
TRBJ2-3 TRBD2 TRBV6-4 TGTGCCAGCAGCGGACTAGCGGGAACCACAGATACGCAGTATTTT CASSGLAGTTDTQYF
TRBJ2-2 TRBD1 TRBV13 TGTGCCAGCAGCCCCGGGACAGGGGCGTATGGGGAGCTGTTTTTT CASSPGTGAYGELFF